This T cell receptor (beta chain) was observed in a study of cytomegalovirus exposure and HLA in healthy donors. Study summary: Sequencing of some 200 million T cells in an earlier analysis found about 120 million unique TCR beta sequences.

Germline CDR1 SGHNT, CDR2 YENEEA. V dropped 5 bases and J dropped 5 bases, with 7 bases sitting between them. The CDR3 loop spans 11 amino acids. The PCR used 60 Vbeta and 13 Jbeta primers. Method: immunoSEQ multiplex PCR; TCRdb's copy keeps in-frame clones and lacks some. Of 100,000 to 120,000 clones detected, approximately 69% appear once; the ten largest clones hold roughly 3%. This cohort consisted of healthy bone marrow donors. Study-level findings and limits: Data from an earlier analysis indicated that most TCR beta V segments were productive either about 90% or about 30% of the time.

Points on this clone: Its antigen is not identified.

The sample taken for sequencing was PBMCs. This TCR came from a man aged 25 to 45 in good health and CMV-seronegative. The rearrangement joins TRBV11-3 to TRBJ2-7; D perhaps matches TRBD1 (6 bases). The CDR3 DNA reads as TGTGCCAGCAGCCACAGGGACGAGCAGTACTTC. As protein: CASSHRDEQYF.